The TCR beta chain described here comes from a study of blood T cell repertoires in COVID-19. Overall study: Sources were T cells, B-cell-depleted T cells, or PBMCs; the material itself was cDNA or gDNA.

In terms of age and location, participants ranged from roughly 18 to 95 years and lived in under 30 US areas. Cohort 3 donors counted as recovered after two negative PCRs, clearance, or resolved symptoms. Original methodology: Counts of nucleated cells, estimated from reference gene primer amplification, were obtained. Here immunoSEQ multiplex PCR was the method, and the copy in TCRdb shows in-frame clones only, minus some. V, J and clone size are those of that table, while D and trimming were read from the DNA. The sample yields 490,000 or so clones, 75% to 90% seen once. CDR3 length equals 14 residues. From germline, CDR1 is SQVTM and CDR2 ANQGSEA. Trimming removed 6 bases at V and 2 bases at J, with 11 bases between.

Sequenced sample: PBMCs or T cells enriched from blood (not recorded which). This sequence originates from a woman aged 60-75 years who had recovered from COVID-19. V is TRBV29-1 and J is TRBJ2-6, with D possibly matching TRBD1 (6 bases). The CDR3 protein is CSVVTGTGANVLTF. The CDR3 bases are TGCAGCGTCGTAACAGGGACTGGGGCCAACGTCCTGACTTTC.